A single sample is the source of the 20 T cell receptor beta chains below, sequenced in a study of shared clonotypes between healthy human individuals (dated by TCRdb to the early 2020s). CD8 naive samples consisted of CD45RO-negative cells that were positively selected for CCR7, yielding a CD45RA+CCR7+ population without TemRA cells. Receptors were amplified or captured by the immunoSEQ multiplex PCR assay. The table was pulled from immuneACCESS by TCRdb, which kept in-frame rearrangements only. Such tables lose some clones; where checked, under half of the loss comes from unresolved V genes, and the rest has no known cause. Recorded for this sample are almost 700,000 clones; about 92% of them occurred a single time. About 24% of the sample belongs to the ten largest clones. The sample taken for sequencing was naive CD8+ T cells sorted from blood. What the cell subset or site label conveys for this sample: CD45RA+CCR7+. The receptors were sampled from a man between 25 and 39 years old in good health.

The chain joins TRBV11-2 to TRBJ2-7; D is perhaps TRBD2 (5 bases). In germline, CDR1 is SGHAT, CDR2 FQNNGV. This CDR3 has 13 amino acids. Trimming pared 3 bases from V and 2 bases from J, leaving 8 bases between. The CDR3 reads CASSLREPYEQYF. The CDR3 bases are TGTGCCAGCAGCTTGAGGGAACCCTACGAGCAGTACTTC.

V and J are TRBV9 and TRBJ2-3; perhaps TRBD2 as D (5 bases). V was cut by 4 bases and J by 5 bases, with 11 bases left in between. This CDR3 spans 13 amino acids. Germline V lookup: CDR1 SGDLS, CDR2 YYNGEE. The CDR3 sequence is CASSPLLEDTQYF. DNA for the CDR3: TGTGCCAGCAGCCCACTACTAGAAGATACGCAGTATTTT.

This sequence joins TRBV14 and TRBJ2-7, with TRBD2 matching 13 bases. The CDR3 runs to 19 residues. After removal of 4 bases from V and 2 bases from J, the junction contained 14 bases not matched to a gene. The germline gives CDR1 SGHDN, CDR2 FVKESK. The CDR3 nucleotides read TGTGCCAGCAGCCCCCCCGGACTAGCGGGAGTCCCTGGGGCCTACGAGCAGTACTTC. Translated, it gives CASSPPGLAGVPGAYEQYF.

As DNA, the CDR3 is TGTGCCAGCAGCTTAGGAGTGAGGGATACGCAGTATTTT. Its translation: CASSLGVRDTQYF. The chain carries TRBV7-8 and TRBJ2-3, with unresolved D. The CDR3 covers 13 residues. V gave up 1 base and J gave up 6 bases, with 8 bases separating them. Germline CDR1 SGHVS, CDR2 FQNEAQ.

The chain combines TRBV28 with TRBJ2-7; perhaps TRBD2 as D (6 bases). The CDR3 extends over 13 amino acids. Deletions cut 6 bases from V and 6 bases from J, with 15 bases between. The V gene's germline CDR1 is MDHEN and CDR2 SYDVKM. The DNA for the CDR3 is TGTGCCAGCAGGGGACTGTTAGCAAGCGAGCAGTACTTC. Translation gives CASRGLLASEQYF.

The chain has TRBV23-1 and TRBJ2-1, with D possibly called TRBD1 or TRBD2 (5 bases each). TRBV23-1 has ORF status, its function being uncertain. CDR3 length: 16 amino acids. The V end lost 8 bases, the J end lost 8 bases, and 25 bases lay between the germline ends. The CDR3 spells CASRRGTSCPQDEQFF. CDR3 in DNA: TGCGCCAGCCGTAGGGGAACTAGTTGTCCCCAAGATGAGCAGTTCTTC.

The chain uses TRBV4-1 and TRBJ1-2; 8 bases fit TRBD1. CDR1 is MGHRA, CDR2 YSYEKL, per germline. The CDR3 totals 15 residues. The trim removed 0 bases at V and 4 bases at J, leaving 4 bases unmatched. CDR3 DNA sequence: TGCGCCAGCAGCCAAGAATCCGGGACAGGCTATGGCTACACCTTC. Protein product: CASSQESGTGYGYTF.

The chain recombines TRBV19 with TRBJ2-1; TRBD2 agrees at 12 bases. CDR1 and CDR2 from the germline V gene are LNHDA and SQIVND (reference sequence). The CDR3 runs 15 residues. Trimming at V came to 7 bases and at J to 7 bases, leaving 8 bases not matched to a gene. CDR3: CASNPTSGSLNEQFF. CDR3 in DNA: TGTGCCAGTAACCCGACTAGCGGGAGTCTGAATGAGCAGTTCTTC. The entire variable domain, with the rest obtained from reference TRBV19 and TRBJ2-1, is as follows: DGGITQSPKYLFRKEGQNVTLSCEQNLNHDAMYWYRQDPGQGLRLIYYSQIVNDFQKGDIAEGYSVSREKKESFPLTVTSAQKNPTAFYLCASNPTSGSLNEQFFGPGTRLTVL.

The chain has TRBV7-9 and TRBJ2-1; TRBD2 matches at 8 bases. CDR3 length equals 14 residues. Per germline, CDR1 SEHNR and CDR2 FQNEAQ (reference sequence). V shed 3 bases and J 8 bases; nucleotides not matched to a gene: 6. The CDR3 bases are TGTGCCAGCAGCTTTGGCGGGAGGATCGATGAGCAGTTCTTC. Translation: CASSFGGRIDEQFF.

Notes on this clone: Germline is not matched at one junction end, which may reflect a read error. The gene calls are TRBV10-2 and TRBJ1-2; 7 bases fit TRBD1. Looked up from germline, CDR1 is WSHSY and CDR2 is SAAADI. The CDR3 runs to 11 residues. CDR3 in DNA: TGCGCCACCCGTAGCAGGGGGGTCTTTGAATTC. Its translation is CATRSRGVFEF.

The V and J genes are TRBV21-1 and TRBJ2-3; no check of the table's D call, TRBD1, against the DNA was made. TRBV21-1 is a pseudogene. This CDR3 comprises 14 residues. For the CDR3, the DNA is TGTGCCAGCGGGGGGACAGGGGGCGCGGATACGCAGTATTTT. Translating it yields CASGGTGGADTQYF.

This chain links TRBV14 with TRBJ2-1; D is ambiguous. The CDR3 is 13 residues long. Germline V gives CDR1 SGHDN, CDR2 FVKESK. V lost 0 bases to trimming and J lost 8 bases, with 8 bases between them. The CDR3 here is CASSQDLNDEQFF. The CDR3 DNA is TGTGCCAGCAGCCAAGATCTTAACGATGAGCAGTTCTTC.

The CDR3 DNA reads as TGTGCCAGCCAGGGACAACCGAACACTGAAGCTTTCTTT. Its translation is CASQGQPNTEAFF. The V and J genes are TRBV5-6 and TRBJ1-1, with TRBD1 as a possible D gene (6 bases). The CDR3 is 13 amino acids. Trimming removed 7 bases from V and 1 base from J, with 11 bases in between. Germline V gene data show CDR1 as SGHDT and CDR2 as YYEEEE. Based on the CDR3 plus reference TRBV5-6 and TRBJ1-1, the full variable domain is DAGVTQSPTHLIKTRGQQVTLRCSPKSGHDTVSWYQQALGQGPQFIFQYYEEEERQRGNFPDRFSGHQFPNYSSELNVNALLLGDSALYLCASQGQPNTEAFFGQGTRLTVV.

The chain employs TRBV7-9 and TRBJ2-1; 10 bases line up with TRBD2. CDR1 and CDR2 (germline): SEHNR, FQNEAQ (reference sequence). The CDR3 extends over 17 amino acids. V shed 5 bases, J shed 9 bases, and the junction held 16 bases outside the gene matches. The CDR3 nucleotides are TGTGCCAGCAGCCCTCGGGTAGCGGGAGGATCGGCGCTTGAGCAGTTCTTC. It translates to CASSPRVAGGSALEQFF.

The J gene is TRBJ2-1, the V gene TRBV13; D might be TRBD2 (7 bases). Looked up from germline, CDR1 is PRHDT and CDR2 is FYEKMQ (reference sequence). The V gene lost 2 bases and the J gene lost 5 bases, with 13 bases spanning the gap. There are 15 residues in the CDR3. The CDR3, as DNA: TGTGCCAGCAGCTTACGGGAGGAGGGGGACAATGAGCAGTTCTTC. Amino acids: CASSLREEGDNEQFF. Together with reference TRBV13 and TRBJ2-1, the CDR3 gives the full variable domain: AAGVIQSPRHLIKEKRETATLKCYPIPRHDTVYWYQQGPGQDPQFLISFYEKMQSDKGSIPDRFSAQQFSDYHSELNMSSLELGDSALYFCASSLREEGDNEQFFGPGTRLTVL.

The sample holds one count of this clone. This sequence joins TRBV28 and TRBJ2-2, with D tentatively TRBD1 or TRBD2 (5 bases each). The V end lost 3 bases, the J end lost 4 bases, and 15 bases lay between the germline ends. The germline V gene has CDR1 MDHEN and CDR2 SYDVKM. The length of the CDR3 is 16 residues. The DNA for the CDR3 is TGTGCCAGCAGTTTGGGGGTTTCCATCGGCACCGGGGAGCTGTTTTTT. It is translated as CASSLGVSIGTGELFF.

The genes are TRBV9 and TRBJ1-5; D is perhaps TRBD1 (5 bases). V was shortened by 3 bases and J by 3 bases, with 7 bases between the two germline ends. From germline, CDR1 is SGDLS and CDR2 YYNGEE. The CDR3 extends over 13 amino acids. CDR3: CASSEGINQPQHF. The DNA for the CDR3 is TGTGCCAGCAGCGAGGGGATCAATCAGCCCCAGCATTTT.

This chain links TRBV19 with TRBJ2-7; TRBD2 might be the D (5 bases). Germline V gene sequence: CDR1 LNHDA, CDR2 SQIVND (reference sequence). CDR3 size: 14 residues. V was trimmed by 5 bases and J by 3 bases, leaving 14 bases between them. The CDR3: CASSAMGELYEQYF. In nucleotides, the CDR3 is TGTGCCAGTAGTGCAATGGGAGAGCTCTACGAGCAGTACTTC.

The V call is TRBV30, the J call TRBJ2-6, with D uncertain. The germline CDR1 and CDR2 sequences are GTSNPN and SVGIG (reference sequence). This CDR3 is built from 14 residues. Trimming took off 0 bases at V and 0 bases at J, with 3 bases between the two ends. The CDR3 here is CAWSVDSGANVLTF. As DNA, the CDR3 is TGTGCCTGGAGTGTTGACTCTGGGGCCAACGTCCTGACTTTC.

This chain links TRBV5-6 with TRBJ2-7; TRBD2 matches at 13 bases. CDR1 is SGHDT and CDR2 is YYEEEE in the germline V gene. The CDR3 contains 15 residues. With 4 bases clipped from V and 2 bases from J, the junction kept 3 bases outside the gene matches. CDR3 in amino acids: CASSLGLAGAYEQYF. In nucleotides, the CDR3 is TGTGCCAGCAGCCTCGGACTAGCGGGAGCCTACGAGCAGTACTTC.